Shown below are 27 T cell receptor beta chains from a single sample sequenced in a study of OX40 agonist ivuxolimab in advanced cancers. Produced via immunoSEQ multiplex PCR; TCRdb's table is partial and in-frame only. The sample holds 20,000 or so clones; 74% are singletons and the top ten take around 34%. The sequences come from CD4+ or CD8+ T cells sorted from blood, collected in a trial of the OX40 agonist ivuxolimab. These receptors were obtained from an adult with an advanced solid tumor such as melanoma, head and neck, liver or kidney cancer.

The rearrangement joins TRBV27 to TRBJ2-3, with 7 bases aligning to TRBD2. Looked up from germline, CDR1 is MNHEY and CDR2 is SMNVEV (reference sequence). The V gene end was trimmed by 1 base and the J gene end by 0 bases; junction bases not matched to a gene: 4. This CDR3 has 16 amino acids. CDR3 DNA sequence: TGTGCCAGCAGTTTATTCGTGGGAGGGAGCACAGATACGCAGTATTTT. As protein: CASSLFVGGSTDTQYF.

V and J are TRBV27 and TRBJ2-3, with 9 nucleotides matching TRBD2. CDR3 length: 16 amino acids. With 7 bases clipped from V and 1 base from J, the junction kept 9 bases outside the gene matches. Germline V lookup: CDR1 MNHEY, CDR2 SMNVEV (reference sequence). The CDR3 spells CASNPLVAGGTDTQYF. CDR3 bases: TGTGCCAGCAACCCCCTCGTAGCGGGAGGCACAGATACGCAGTATTTT.

By share, this clone counts as medium-sized. V gene TRBV5-8 combines with J gene TRBJ1-2; D is unresolved. In germline, CDR1 is SGHTS, CDR2 YDEGEE. CDR3 length: 14 amino acids. Trimming took off 0 bases at V and 4 bases at J, with 10 bases between the two ends. CDR3 sequence (DNA): TGTGCCAGCAGCTTGGGGAAACTTCGCTATGGCTACACCTTC. Its translation is CASSLGKLRYGYTF.

The rearrangement uses TRBV19 and TRBJ2-7; D is possibly TRBD2 (6 bases). Germline lookup yields CDR1 LNHDA and CDR2 SQIVND (reference sequence). The V gene lost 0 bases and the J gene lost 5 bases, with 8 bases spanning the gap. This CDR3 region has 13 residues. In DNA form, the CDR3 reads TGTGCCAGTAGTATAGACGGGAGCGACGAGCAGTACTTC. Its translation: CASSIDGSDEQYF.

This chain uses TRBV7-9 with TRBJ2-7; no definite D call. Trimming shortened V by 5 bases and J by 2 bases, and 4 bases separated the two germline ends. The CDR3 contains 11 residues. Germline V gene sequence: CDR1 SEHNR, CDR2 FQNEAQ (reference sequence). CDR3 sequence (DNA): TGTGCCAGCAGCGCGCCCTACGAGCAGTACTTC. Its translation is CASSAPYEQYF.

The chain recombines TRBV19 with TRBJ1-1; D gene uncertain. Deletions cut 7 bases from V and 3 bases from J, with 33 bases between. Germline V gene lookup returns CDR1 LNHDA and CDR2 SQIVND (reference sequence). The CDR3 is 20 residues long. The CDR3 nucleotides read TGTGCCAGTACCCTACTCTTCGGACGGAACGTTCCCATCACATACACTGAAGCTTTCTTT. Amino acid sequence: CASTLLFGRNVPITYTEAFF. Complete variable domain (other parts from reference TRBV19 and TRBJ1-1): DGGITQSPKYLFRKEGQNVTLSCEQNLNHDAMYWYRQDPGQGLRLIYYSQIVNDFQKGDIAEGYSVSREKKESFPLTVTSAQKNPTAFYLCASTLLFGRNVPITYTEAFFGQGTRLTVV.

The chain links TRBV13 to TRBJ1-2; the D gene is possibly TRBD1 (6 bases). In germline, CDR1 is PRHDT, CDR2 FYEKMQ (reference sequence). The CDR3 length is 14 residues. The ends were cut back, 1 base at V and 5 bases at J, with 11 bases in the middle. Here the CDR3 reads CASSLEQGRYGYTF. In DNA form, the CDR3 reads TGTGCCAGCAGCTTAGAACAGGGTCGGTATGGCTACACCTTC.

The chain couples TRBV5-6 to TRBJ1-4; 7 bases align to TRBD1. The J segment lost 7 bases and the V segment lost 4 bases, leaving 7 bases of the junction unmatched. Germline V gene sequence: CDR1 SGHDT, CDR2 YYEEEE. The CDR3 is 14 amino acids. CDR3 sequence (DNA): TGTGCCAGCAGCCAAAGACAGGGAAGTGAAAAACTGTTTTTT. Amino acid sequence: CASSQRQGSEKLFF.

The chain combines TRBV6-6 with TRBJ1-6; D gene uncertain. V was cut by 6 bases and J by 0 bases, with 9 bases left in between. Germline V gene sequence: CDR1 MNHNY, CDR2 SVGAGI (reference sequence). The CDR3 length is 15 residues. CDR3 sequence: CASRGTTSYNSPLHF. In DNA form, the CDR3 reads TGTGCCAGCAGGGGCACCACCTCCTATAATTCACCCCTCCACTTT.

The sample holds one count of this clone. The rearrangement uses TRBV19 and TRBJ1-1; D perhaps matches TRBD1 (5 bases). The germline V gene encodes CDR1 LNHDA and CDR2 SQIVND (reference sequence). Trimming took off 3 bases at V and 1 base at J, with 12 bases between the two ends. This CDR3 spans 15 amino acids. The CDR3 reads CASSIWEGRNTEAFF. For the CDR3, the DNA is TGTGCCAGTAGTATTTGGGAGGGACGGAACACTGAAGCTTTCTTT. The full variable domain, rest sourced from reference TRBV19 and TRBJ1-1, is DGGITQSPKYLFRKEGQNVTLSCEQNLNHDAMYWYRQDPGQGLRLIYYSQIVNDFQKGDIAEGYSVSREKKESFPLTVTSAQKNPTAFYLCASSIWEGRNTEAFFGQGTRLTVV.

In this sample, this clone turned up a few times. The gene calls are TRBV5-1 and TRBJ2-1; the match to TRBD1 covers 8 bases. Germline values: CDR1 SGHRS, CDR2 YFSETQ. The CDR3 contains 14 residues. V trimming: 3 bases; J trimming: 8 bases; junction bases outside the gene matches: 7. CDR3 coding DNA: TGCGCCAGCAGCTGGTATGGGACAGGCGATGAGCAGTTCTTC. Encoded protein: CASSWYGTGDEQFF.

This chain joins TRBV5-8 and TRBJ1-1; D uncertain. The CDR3 is 15 amino acids. V was shortened by 0 bases and J by 0 bases, with 9 bases between the two germline ends. Per germline, CDR1 SGHTS and CDR2 YDEGEE. The CDR3 nucleotides are TGTGCCAGCAGCTTGGTGGGGAACTTGAACACTGAAGCTTTCTTT. Translating it yields CASSLVGNLNTEAFF.

This clone was found a few times. J is TRBJ1-4 and V is TRBV28; maybe TRBD1 (6 bases). This CDR3 has 17 amino acids. Trimming pared 2 bases from V and 8 bases from J, leaving 21 bases between. Germline V gives CDR1 MDHEN, CDR2 SYDVKM. CDR3: CASSLLYPQGREEKLFF. In DNA, the CDR3 is TGTGCCAGCAGTTTACTTTATCCACAGGGAAGAGAAGAAAAACTGTTTTTT. The whole variable domain, remainder taken from reference TRBV28 and TRBJ1-4, is DVKVTQSSRYLVKRTGEKVFLECVQDMDHENMFWYRQDPGLGLRLIYFSYDVKMKEKGDIPEGYSVSREKKERFSLILESASTNQTSMYLCASSLLYPQGREEKLFFGSGTQLSVL.

The chain couples TRBV6-4 to TRBJ2-3, with TRBD2 identical over 9 bases. This CDR3 region has 15 residues. Germline V gives CDR1 MRHNA, CDR2 SNTAGT. Trimming at V came to 6 bases and at J to 0 bases, leaving 4 bases not matched to a gene. Here the CDR3 reads CASSTGTSSTDTQYF. CDR3 sequence (DNA): TGTGCCAGCAGCACCGGGACTAGCAGCACAGATACGCAGTATTTT.

This sequence joins TRBV27 and TRBJ1-5, with D possibly matching TRBD1 (5 bases). V was clipped by 5 bases and J by 1 base, with 9 bases between them. This CDR3 has 14 residues. Germline V gives CDR1 MNHEY, CDR2 SMNVEV (reference sequence). The CDR3 loop reads CASSLRDSNQPQHF. CDR3 coding DNA: TGTGCCAGCAGTCTAAGGGACAGCAATCAGCCCCAGCATTTT.

This clone was detected only once. This chain joins TRBV4-1 and TRBJ2-1; D is ambiguous. Germline CDR1 and CDR2: MGHRA and YSYEKL. The CDR3 loop spans 12 amino acids. V dropped 1 base and J dropped 5 bases, with 3 bases sitting between them. CDR3 residues: CASSQVHNEQFF. CDR3 DNA sequence: TGCGCCAGCAGCCAAGTTCACAATGAGCAGTTCTTC.

The chain combines TRBV11-2 with TRBJ1-1; a weak D match, TRBD1 (5 bases). V was shortened by 3 bases and J by 1 base, with 12 bases between the two germline ends. Germline CDR1 reads SGHAT; CDR2 reads FQNNGV. CDR3 length equals 15 residues. CDR3: CASSFPLGGNTEAFF. Here the CDR3 DNA reads TGTGCCAGCAGCTTCCCCTTGGGGGGGAACACTGAAGCTTTCTTT. Full variable domain (rest looked up from reference TRBV11-2 and TRBJ1-1): EAGVAQSPRYKIIEKRQSVAFWCNPISGHATLYWYQQILGQGPKLLIQFQNNGVVDDSQLPKDRFSAERLKGVDSTLKIQPAKLEDSAVYLCASSFPLGGNTEAFFGQGTRLTVV.

The chain carries TRBV29-1 and TRBJ2-1; a possible D gene is TRBD2 (5 bases). In germline, CDR1 is SQVTM, CDR2 ANQGSEA. The CDR3 sequence is 14 residues long. V was trimmed by 7 bases and J by 10 bases, leaving 23 bases between them. The CDR3 DNA is TGCAGCGCTGTAGAGGGCGGGTCGGCGCGCGAGCAGTTCTTC. Its protein is CSAVEGGSAREQFF.

The chain recombines TRBV28 with TRBJ1-5; D not resolved. The CDR3 runs to 16 residues. The V gene's germline CDR1 is MDHEN and CDR2 SYDVKM. Trimming shortened V by 6 bases and J by 0 bases, and 15 bases separated the two germline ends. CDR3 sequence (DNA): TGTGCCAGCAGGGGGATGCTGGAGTATAGCAATCAGCCCCAGCATTTT. This encodes CASRGMLEYSNQPQHF.

This clone was observed once. The V gene is TRBV5-1, the J gene TRBJ2-2; TRBD2 matches 10 bases. The CDR3 is made up of 19 amino acids. The V gene's germline CDR1 is SGHRS and CDR2 YFSETQ. Trimming removed 4 bases from V and 0 bases from J; junction bases left unmatched: 12. CDR3 sequence (DNA): TGCGCCAGCAGCCACCGAGGTAGCGGGGGGAGCCCGAACACCGGGGAGCTGTTTTTT. Amino acid sequence: CASSHRGSGGSPNTGELFF.

The chain carries TRBV6-6 and TRBJ1-5; D remains unclear. From germline, CDR1 is MNHNY and CDR2 SVGAGI (reference sequence). Between the trimmed V and J ends, which lost 2 bases and 2 bases, there was a span of 13 bases. The CDR3 sequence is 16 residues long. Here the CDR3 reads CASSYVAPGGNQPQHF. The CDR3 DNA is TGTGCCAGCAGTTACGTTGCCCCGGGAGGCAATCAGCCCCAGCATTTT.

The chain recombines TRBV6-5 with TRBJ1-1; 10 bases fit TRBD1. The germline V gene has CDR1 MNHEY and CDR2 SVGAGI. The CDR3 has 15 residues. V shed 0 bases, J shed 5 bases, and the junction held 3 bases outside the gene matches. CDR3 residues: CASSYSDRGRTEAFF. CDR3 nucleotides: TGTGCCAGCAGTTACTCGGACAGGGGGAGGACTGAAGCTTTCTTT.

The chain recombines TRBV28 with TRBJ2-1; 11 bases are shared with TRBD2. This CDR3 is 15 amino acids long. The germline CDR1 and CDR2 sequences are MDHEN and SYDVKM. V was pared by 6 bases and J by 3 bases, with 4 bases of the junction left unmatched. The CDR3 here is CASSVLAGVYNEQFF. For the CDR3, the DNA is TGTGCCAGCAGCGTACTAGCGGGAGTCTACAATGAGCAGTTCTTC.

The chain is built from TRBV6-5 and TRBJ2-7, with D perhaps being TRBD1 or TRBD2 (5 bases each). The CDR3 covers 15 residues. Germline values: CDR1 MNHEY, CDR2 SVGAGI. The V and J ends lost 5 bases and 1 base respectively, with 15 bases between them. CDR3 in DNA: TGTGCCAGCAGTAGCCGGGACCGCCCTTCCTACGAGCAGTACTTC. It yields the protein CASSSRDRPSYEQYF.

V usage is TRBV11-2 and J usage is TRBJ2-1, with D tentatively TRBD1 or TRBD2 (6 bases each). The CDR3 runs to 17 residues. Trimming stripped 4 bases from V and 6 bases from J, with 22 bases between. The germline gives CDR1 SGHAT, CDR2 FQNNGV. The DNA of the CDR3 is TGTGCCAGCAGCTCCCTCCGGGGGACACTCCTCCGCAATGAGCAGTTCTTC. Protein product: CASSSLRGTLLRNEQFF.

The chain couples TRBV21-1 to TRBJ2-3; TRBD1 is the table's D call and was not checked against the DNA. TRBV21-1 is designated a pseudogene. This CDR3 region has 16 residues. The CDR3 spells CASSKVRGHYTDTQYF. CDR3 DNA: TGTGCCAGCAGCAAAGTCCGTGGGCATTACACAGATACGCAGTATTTT.

The chain carries TRBV5-4 and TRBJ1-4, with TRBD1 as a possible D gene (5 bases). Per germline, CDR1 SGHNT and CDR2 YYREEE (reference sequence). There are 15 residues in the CDR3. The V end lost 1 base, the J end lost 8 bases, and 15 bases lay between the germline ends. CDR3 in DNA: TGTGCCAGCAGCTTGTTTAACCAACAGGTCGAAAAACTGTTTTTT. This translates into CASSLFNQQVEKLFF.